This TCR beta chain came from a study of Graves' ophthalmopathy and Graves' hyperthyroidism. Study context: The term stable hyperthyroidism indicated an absence of ophthalmopathy within 18 months of follow-up.

General study findings and limits: It was with 70.59% sensitivity and around 72% specificity that the model predicted ophthalmopathy progression.

The study excluded patients with other autoimmune diseases, uncontrolled infections, pregnancy or lactation. The germline V gene encodes CDR1 SGDLS and CDR2 YYNGEE. The CDR3 totals 15 residues. Trimming took off 4 bases at V and 4 bases at J, with 17 bases between the two ends. Amplified TCR beta CDR3 regions were obtained using RNA transcripts as template. Scientists carried out first-round RT-PCR using HTBI primers and then a second-round multiplex PCR. TCRdb passed the multiplex PCR reads through MiXCR, listing each CDR3 protein once. The data contain around 1,200,000 distinct CDR3 sequences, about two fifths of them singletons. This clonotype was picked up many times. Its specificity is not known.

Sequenced sample: peripheral blood or thyroid tissue (not recorded which). The TCR originated in an adult man with Graves' hyperthyroidism. V usage is TRBV9 and J usage is TRBJ1-2, with a possible D match to TRBD1 (5 bases). The CDR3: CASSPTSGGGYGYTF. CDR3 sequence (DNA): TGTGCCAGCAGCCCTACCAGTGGGGGAGGCTATGGCTACACCTTC.